The 21 T cell receptor beta chains reported below all come from one sample, sequenced in a study of vaccination and CD4 T cells after COVID-19 (dated by TCRdb to between 2021 and 2023). The treatment or condition label of this sample denotes: roughly 10-day PBMC culture with coronavirus spike peptide pools or control peptides (ViraFEST assay). Antigens for these TCRs are unknown. Preparation of the library involved PCR. The sequencer listed for this sample is Illumina iSeq 100. TCR sequencing of DNA from cultured CD4+ T cells used the Oncomine TCR Beta short-read assay at the Johns Hopkins FTIC core. The public reads were reanalyzed by TCRdb: fastp trimming at Q25, MiXCR alignment, in-frame beta chains only. When rows share a CDR3 protein, they turn into one entry using the most common DNA and genes. Across this sample there are around 12,000 distinct CDR3 sequences, with roughly 45% seen only once. The leading ten clones occupy about 8.2% of the sample.

This material consisted of CD4+ T cells from blood, cultured in vitro, taken after SARS-CoV-2 vaccination. The receptors here all came from a human donor who had recovered from COVID-19.

This clonotype was detected only a few times. The chain employs TRBV10-3 and TRBJ2-5; 8 bases fit TRBD1. CDR1 ENHRY and CDR2 SYGVKD come from the germline V gene. V gave up 4 bases and J gave up 1 base; unmatched junction bases: 5. The CDR3 spans 15 residues. The CDR3 bases are TGTGCCATCAGTGCGAGACAGGGGCCCCAAGAGACCCAGTACTTC. Its translation is CAISARQGPQETQYF.

V usage is TRBV27 and J usage is TRBJ2-7; TRBD2 might be the D (5 bases). Trimming shortened V by 5 bases and J by 6 bases, and 17 bases separated the two germline ends. This CDR3 spans 14 amino acids. CDR1 is MNHEY, CDR2 SMNVEV, per germline (reference sequence). The CDR3 is CASSPTYSSIEQYF. The CDR3, as DNA: TGTGCCAGCAGTCCAACCTATTCTAGCATCGAGCAGTACTTC.

The gene calls are TRBV19 and TRBJ2-3; TRBD2 matches at 9 bases. J gave up 2 bases and V 5 bases, and 20 bases lay outside the gene matches. CDR1 and CDR2 from the germline V gene are LNHDA and SQIVND (reference sequence). The CDR3 is 20 amino acids. The CDR3 region has the DNA TGTGCCAGTAGTGGGAGGGCCCGACAGGGATCTAGCGGGGTCACAGATACGCAGTATTTT. It codes for CASSGRARQGSSGVTDTQYF.

V gene TRBV7-9 combines with J gene TRBJ1-1, with D hard to call. Germline V gene lookup returns CDR1 SEHNR and CDR2 FQNEAQ (reference sequence). The V gene lost 1 base and the J gene lost 3 bases, with 0 bases spanning the gap. The CDR3 has 11 residues. CDR3 nucleotide sequence: TGTGCCAGCAGCTTAGACACTGAAGCTTTCTTT. Its translation: CASSLDTEAFF. Looking up the rest from reference TRBV7-9 and TRBJ1-1 gives the full variable domain: DTGVSQNPRHKITKRGQNVTFRCDPISEHNRLYWYRQTLGQGPEFLTYFQNEAQLEKSRLLSDRFSAERPKGSFSTLEIQRTEQGDSAMYLCASSLDTEAFFGQGTRLTVV.

The sample holds a few counts of this clonotype. V gene TRBV2 combines with J gene TRBJ2-7; D is possibly TRBD2 (5 bases). The CDR3 is 14 residues long. Deletions cut 10 bases from V and 0 bases from J, with 16 bases between. CDR1 SNHLY and CDR2 FYNNEI come from the germline V gene. CDR3 sequence: CATGSGSLSYEQYF. CDR3 in DNA: TGTGCCACCGGTTCGGGGTCCCTCTCCTACGAGCAGTACTTC.

This clonotype was seen more than once but under ten times. This chain uses TRBV2 with TRBJ1-3, with D unclear. Germline CDR1 is SNHLY and CDR2 is FYNNEI. The CDR3 is 10 residues long. The CDR3 region has the DNA TGTGCGAGCCGGGGAAACACCATATATTTT. Protein product: CASRGNTIYF.

As DNA, the CDR3 is TGTGCCAGCAGTCCCGCTTACGAGCAGTACTTC. It encodes CASSPAYEQYF. The V gene is TRBV6-1, the J gene TRBJ2-7; D remains unclear. CDR1 MNHNS and CDR2 SASEGT come from the germline V gene. V was clipped by 5 bases and J by 4 bases, with 6 bases between them. The CDR3 is 11 amino acids.

V is TRBV7-9 and J is TRBJ1-3; 7 bases are shared with TRBD1. With V trimmed by 4 bases and J by 0 bases, 9 bases remained unmatched. The V gene's germline CDR1 is SEHNR and CDR2 FQNEAQ (reference sequence). The CDR3 extends over 17 amino acids. The CDR3 region is CASSSRLTGSSGNTIYF. The CDR3 bases are TGTGCCAGCAGCTCGCGACTGACAGGGAGCTCTGGAAACACCATATATTTT. Variable domain in full (rest from reference TRBV7-9 and TRBJ1-3): DTGVSQNPRHKITKRGQNVTFRCDPISEHNRLYWYRQTLGQGPEFLTYFQNEAQLEKSRLLSDRFSAERPKGSFSTLEIQRTEQGDSAMYLCASSSRLTGSSGNTIYFGEGSWLTVV.

This clonotype appeared a few times. The J gene is TRBJ2-1, the V gene TRBV6-2 or TRBV6-3; 10 positions agree with TRBD2. CDR1 is MNHEY and CDR2 is SVGEGT in the germline V gene. This CDR3 spans 15 amino acids. J gave up 6 bases and V 5 bases, and 7 bases lay outside the gene matches. The CDR3 bases are TGTGCCAGCAGTCCCGGGACTAGCGAGGTCAATGAGCAGTTCTTC. Translating it yields CASSPGTSEVNEQFF.

The CDR3 loop is CASSFFVNNEQFF. The DNA of the CDR3 is TGTGCCAGCAGCTTTTTTGTAAACAATGAGCAGTTCTTC. V usage is TRBV7-2 and J usage is TRBJ2-1, with D uncertain. V was shortened by 3 bases and J by 5 bases, with 8 bases between the two germline ends. Germline V CDR1 and CDR2: SGHTA, FQGNSA. There are 13 residues in the CDR3.

The chain recombines TRBV28 with TRBJ1-5; 11 nucleotides line up with TRBD1. V trimming: 5 bases; J trimming: 6 bases; junction bases outside the gene matches: 9. From germline, CDR1 is MDHEN and CDR2 SYDVKM. The CDR3 covers 16 residues. CDR3 in amino acids: CASSGRTGGSRQPQHF. Written as DNA, the CDR3 is TGTGCCAGCAGTGGAAGGACAGGGGGCTCGCGTCAGCCCCAGCATTTT.

This clonotype was counted only a few times. The rearrangement joins TRBV20-1 to TRBJ2-5, with 10 positions matching TRBD2. V lost 7 bases, J lost 4 bases, and 15 bases stayed unmatched. CDR1 and CDR2 (germline): DFQATT, SNEGSKA (reference sequence). The CDR3 is 16 amino acids. The chain's CDR3 is CSVDSLAGTAPETQYF. The CDR3 DNA follows: TGCAGTGTCGACTCACTAGCGGGAACAGCTCCAGAGACCCAGTACTTC.

The chain recombines TRBV20-1 with TRBJ2-3; possibly TRBD2 for D (6 bases). The CDR3 covers 16 residues. Trimming pared 3 bases from V and 4 bases from J, leaving 20 bases between. Germline V gene data show CDR1 as DFQATT and CDR2 as SNEGSKA (reference sequence). Here the CDR3 reads CSASYGRLDSADTQYF. The CDR3 nucleotides read TGCAGTGCTAGTTATGGGAGACTAGACAGCGCAGATACGCAGTATTTT.

V is TRBV20-1 and J is TRBJ2-5, with TRBD2 identical over 7 bases. Trimming cost V 7 bases and J 5 bases; bases outside gene matches: 28. Germline CDR1 is DFQATT and CDR2 is SNEGSKA (reference sequence). The CDR3 is 19 residues long. The CDR3 loop is CSVRGATAGVSSLVETQYF. Here the CDR3 DNA reads TGCAGTGTCCGGGGAGCGACGGCGGGAGTTAGTAGTCTGGTGGAGACCCAGTACTTC.

The chain couples TRBV7-9 to TRBJ2-3; 9 bases are shared with TRBD1. This CDR3 region has 15 residues. The germline CDR1 and CDR2 sequences are SEHNR and FQNEAQ (reference sequence). The V gene end was trimmed by 1 base and the J gene end by 5 bases; junction bases not matched to a gene: 4. CDR3 loop: CASSLVQGAIDTQYF. CDR3 bases: TGTGCCAGCAGCTTAGTACAGGGGGCAATAGATACGCAGTATTTT.

The gene calls are TRBV20-1 and TRBJ2-7; D gene uncertain. The germline V gene has CDR1 DFQATT and CDR2 SNEGSKA (reference sequence). This CDR3 has 14 residues. V was shortened by 4 bases and J by 2 bases, with 15 bases between the two germline ends. The CDR3 loop reads CSANDAKNPYEQYF. The CDR3 DNA is TGCAGTGCTAACGATGCGAAAAATCCCTACGAGCAGTACTTC.

The CDR3 DNA is TGTGCCAGTAGCAATCTGGACGAGCAGTACTTC. Translation: CASSNLDEQYF. The gene calls are TRBV19 and TRBJ2-7; D ambiguous. The germline V gene encodes CDR1 LNHDA and CDR2 SQIVND (reference sequence). V lost 6 bases, J lost 5 bases, and 8 bases lay in between. The CDR3 covers 11 residues. The whole variable domain, filled in from reference TRBV19 and TRBJ2-7, reads DGGITQSPKYLFRKEGQNVTLSCEQNLNHDAMYWYRQDPGQGLRLIYYSQIVNDFQKGDIAEGYSVSREKKESFPLTVTSAQKNPTAFYLCASSNLDEQYFGPGTRLTVT.

This clonotype is labeled medium-sized (0.01 to 0.1%). This chain uses TRBV20-1 with TRBJ2-7, with D possibly called TRBD1 or TRBD2 (5 bases each). The germline V and J ends were trimmed by 6 bases and 2 bases, with 17 bases remaining between them. This CDR3 has 14 amino acids. Germline V gene lookup returns CDR1 DFQATT and CDR2 SNEGSKA (reference sequence). CDR3 amino acids: CSAATGTAAYEQYF. The CDR3, as DNA: TGCAGTGCGGCGACCGGGACGGCGGCCTACGAGCAGTACTTC.

This clonotype has only a few counts. The chain links TRBV24-1 to TRBJ2-3; D not certain. This CDR3 is 13 amino acids long. CDR1 and CDR2 from the germline V gene are KGHDR and SFDVKD. The V and J ends lost 3 bases and 8 bases respectively, with 11 bases between them. In DNA form, the CDR3 reads TGTGCCACCAGTGATCCTCGCTTAGGTACGCAGTATTTT. Its translation is CATSDPRLGTQYF.

Only a few counts were recorded for this clonotype. The chain joins TRBV20-1 to TRBJ1-1, with D perhaps TRBD1 (5 bases). Germline CDR1 DFQATT, CDR2 SNEGSKA (reference sequence). This CDR3 has 14 residues. The V gene lost 5 bases and the J gene lost 4 bases, with 17 bases spanning the gap. The CDR3 DNA reads TGCAGTGCTTTGTCACCCGGGAGGGGCACTGAAGCTTTCTTT. Its protein product is CSALSPGRGTEAFF.

The table lists this clonotype with a few counts. CDR3 nucleotides: TGCAGTGCTGTAGCGGGAGGGCCCTACAATGAGCAGTTCTTC. It specifies CSAVAGGPYNEQFF. This chain connects TRBV20-1 to TRBJ2-1, with 11 nucleotides matching TRBD2. The CDR3 length is 14 residues. Germline assignment: CDR1 DFQATT and CDR2 SNEGSKA (reference sequence). With 5 bases clipped from V and 2 bases from J, the junction kept 2 bases outside the gene matches.